Below, 4 T cell receptor beta chains from the same sample are listed, as sequenced in a study of T-cell reconstitution after alpha-beta-depleted transplantation in children. Unique molecular identifiers were used in preparing the TCRbeta library. TCRdb ran MiXCR on the PCR reads and lists one entry per CDR3 protein. The sample lists roughly 420,000 distinct CDR3 sequences; about 16% were seen once. This specimen consisted of PBMCs, mostly from graft donor cells, obtained 360 days after TCRalphabeta/CD19-depleted stem cell transplant. The receptors here all came from a boy under three years old who had a stem cell transplant for Wiskott-Aldrich syndrome, so the T cells may come from the graft donor.

This clonotype showed up just a few times. The V and J genes are TRBV7-2 and TRBJ2-7; D gene ambiguous. This CDR3 has 15 residues. Germline loops: CDR1 SGHTA, CDR2 FQGNSA. Trimming shortened V by 6 bases and J by 1 base, and 16 bases separated the two germline ends. CDR3 sequence reads: CASSFAPGPSYEQYF. Written as DNA, the CDR3 is TGTGCCAGCAGTTTCGCCCCGGGCCCTTCCTACGAGCAGTACTTC.

The V call is TRBV7-9, the J call TRBJ1-4; D is ambiguous. Trimming removed 3 bases at V and 2 bases at J, with 7 bases between. CDR3 length: 14 residues. The germline V gene has CDR1 SEHNR and CDR2 FQNEAQ (reference sequence). In DNA form, the CDR3 reads TGTGCCAGCAGCTTTGGTTTGACTAATGAAAAACTGTTTTTT. It yields the protein CASSFGLTNEKLFF.

This clonotype turned up a few times. The rearrangement uses TRBV11-2 and TRBJ1-1; D unclear. The CDR3 extends over 13 amino acids. Trimming cost V 1 base and J 1 base, with 4 bases left between them. Germline-derived CDR1 and CDR2 are SGHAT and FQNNGV. CDR3: CASSLVQNTEAFF. CDR3 nucleotides: TGTGCCAGCAGCTTAGTTCAGAACACTGAAGCTTTCTTT. Using reference TRBV11-2 and TRBJ1-1 for the parts outside the CDR3, the full variable domain is EAGVAQSPRYKIIEKRQSVAFWCNPISGHATLYWYQQILGQGPKLLIQFQNNGVVDDSQLPKDRFSAERLKGVDSTLKIQPAKLEDSAVYLCASSLVQNTEAFFGQGTRLTVV.

This chain connects TRBV7-2 to TRBJ2-3; D may correspond to TRBD1 or TRBD2 (5 bases each). Looked up from germline, CDR1 is SGHTA and CDR2 is FQGNSA. V lost 7 bases, J lost 2 bases, and 7 bases lay in between. This CDR3 spans 12 amino acids. CDR3 DNA sequence: TGTGCCAGCACCGGGGCCACAGATACGCAGTATTTT. Amino acids: CASTGATDTQYF.